These 8 T cell receptor beta chains share one sample of origin, sequenced in a study of blood T cell repertoires in COVID-19. Profiling relied on immunoSEQ multiplex PCR, and the TCRdb table lists in-frame clones only, not all of them. Of a few hundred thousand clones in the sample, approximately 86% were seen once. Sequencing was carried out using peripheral blood. Source of these receptors: a man between 18 and 35 years old with active or convalescent COVID-19.

The gene calls are TRBV5-5 and TRBJ1-5; possible D gene TRBD1, 6 bases. This CDR3 has 15 amino acids. V shed 4 bases and J shed 2 bases, with 13 bases lying between them. Germline values: CDR1 SGHKS, CDR2 YYEKEE (reference sequence). The chain's CDR3 is CASSQTGGGNQPQHF. The DNA of the CDR3 is TGTGCCAGCAGCCAGACTGGGGGCGGCAATCAGCCCCAGCATTTT.

V is TRBV6-5 and J is TRBJ2-1; 8 positions match TRBD1. The junction had 8 bases not matched to a gene; V was cut back by 5 bases and J by 5 bases. CDR3 length: 15 residues. Germline CDR1 is MNHEY and CDR2 is SVGAGI. CDR3: CASSRSGTGDNEQFF. DNA of the CDR3: TGTGCCAGCAGTCGCTCCGGGACAGGTGACAATGAGCAGTTCTTC.

The V gene is TRBV25-1, the J gene TRBJ1-5; no reliable D call. Germline values: CDR1 MGHDK, CDR2 SYGVNS. There are 14 residues in the CDR3. V was trimmed by 0 bases and J by 5 bases, leaving 8 bases between them. The CDR3 reads CASSEYPLDQPQHF. The CDR3 nucleotides read TGTGCCAGCAGTGAATACCCCCTAGATCAGCCCCAGCATTTT.

This rearrangement joins TRBV6-1 to TRBJ1-2; D gene ambiguous. The CDR3 is 12 amino acids. The germline CDR1 and CDR2 sequences are MNHNS and SASEGT. The V end lost 3 bases, the J end lost 5 bases, and 7 bases lay between the germline ends. For the CDR3, the DNA is TGTGCCAGCAGTGACCTCTCGTATGGCTACACCTTC. Translated, it gives CASSDLSYGYTF.

This clone has more than one count but fewer than ten. The gene calls are TRBV6-5 and TRBJ2-2; D gene uncertain. V lost 2 bases to trimming and J lost 6 bases, with 10 bases between them. The V gene's germline CDR1 is MNHEY and CDR2 SVGAGI. The CDR3 is 14 residues long. The CDR3 sequence: CASSYALAAGELFF. Here the CDR3 DNA reads TGTGCCAGCAGTTACGCCCTGGCAGCCGGGGAGCTGTTTTTT.

The chain carries TRBV25-1 and TRBJ2-3; weak D call: TRBD2 (5 bases). The CDR3 has 16 amino acids. From germline, CDR1 is MGHDK and CDR2 SYGVNS. Trimming cost V 2 bases and J 2 bases, with 14 bases left between them. The CDR3 sequence: CASSEGFSGNTDTQYF. The DNA of the CDR3 is TGTGCCAGCAGTGAAGGGTTCTCGGGGAACACAGATACGCAGTATTTT.

As for this clone: Other DNA sequences of this sample code for an identical CDR3. This rearrangement joins TRBV6-5 to TRBJ2-7; D remains unclear. The V gene's germline CDR1 is MNHEY and CDR2 SVGAGI. V was clipped by 6 bases and J by 1 base, with 7 bases between them. The CDR3 is made up of 12 amino acids. This CDR3 reads CASSSDSYEQYF. DNA for the CDR3: TGTGCCAGCAGCAGCGATTCCTACGAGCAGTACTTC.

The table lists this clone with a few counts. The CDR3 DNA is TGTGCCAGCAGCTTAAGCCTTGGACTAGGCACCGGGGAGCTGTTTTTT. As protein: CASSLSLGLGTGELFF. This chain connects TRBV7-9 to TRBJ2-2; 7 nucleotides agree with TRBD2. The CDR3 has 16 residues. Germline lookup yields CDR1 SEHNR and CDR2 FQNEAQ (reference sequence). V was clipped by 2 bases and J by 4 bases; unmatched bases: 7.